Each of the 19 T cell receptor beta chains below was sequenced from the same sample in a study of blood T cell repertoires in COVID-19. Only in-frame clones appear in the TCRdb table, and some are missing; sequencing was by immunoSEQ multiplex PCR. Of about 310,000 clones in the sample, 90% were seen once. Material: peripheral blood. These receptors came from a woman aged 30 to 39 with COVID-19, enrolled during active disease.

V gene TRBV29-1 combines with J gene TRBJ2-3, with 13 bases fitting TRBD2. The CDR3 is made up of 15 amino acids. Germline V CDR1 and CDR2: SQVTM, ANQGSEA. V dropped 4 bases and J dropped 5; count of bases not matched to a gene: 6. CDR3 sequence (DNA): TGCAGCGTTGGAGGACTAGCGGGAGAAGGAGATACGCAGTATTTT. This codes for CSVGGLAGEGDTQYF.

This chain joins TRBV2 and TRBJ2-7; a possible D gene is TRBD2 (5 bases). The CDR3 sequence is 11 residues long. The V gene lost 11 bases and the J gene lost 4 bases, with 12 bases spanning the gap. Germline CDR1 and CDR2: SNHLY and FYNNEI. The CDR3 DNA sequence: TGTGCCGCCGGACGGGGTTACGAGCAGTACTTC. This codes for CAAGRGYEQYF.

The V call is TRBV6-5, the J call TRBJ1-2; D gene uncertain. Germline loops: CDR1 MNHEY, CDR2 SVGAGI. This CDR3 has 13 amino acids. V lost 0 bases, J lost 1 base, and 3 bases lay in between. CDR3 residues: CASSYSGNYGYTF. CDR3 nucleotides: TGTGCCAGCAGTTACTCCGGTAACTATGGCTACACCTTC.

This clone was detected only a few times. The chain joins TRBV6-5 to TRBJ1-3; 7 bases are a match to TRBD1. Germline V lookup: CDR1 MNHEY, CDR2 SVGAGI. The CDR3 contains 14 residues. With 6 bases clipped from V and 3 bases from J, the junction kept 5 bases outside the gene matches. The CDR3 reads CASRTTGVGNTIYF. CDR3 DNA: TGTGCCAGCAGAACTACAGGGGTTGGAAACACCATATATTTT.

The V and J genes are TRBV6-1 and TRBJ1-5, with unresolved D. This CDR3 contains 15 residues. V was shortened by 0 bases and J by 7 bases, with 13 bases between the two germline ends. Germline values: CDR1 MNHNS, CDR2 SASEGT. The CDR3 reads CASSEAGKSGQPQHF. In nucleotides, the CDR3 is TGTGCCAGCAGTGAAGCAGGTAAATCGGGGCAGCCCCAGCATTTT.

V and J are TRBV9 and TRBJ2-2; 8 nucleotides match TRBD1. The CDR3 contains 17 residues. Germline CDR1 and CDR2: SGDLS and YYNGEE. After removal of 3 bases from V and 0 bases from J, the junction contained 7 bases not matched to a gene. The CDR3, as DNA: TGTGCCAGCAGCGCCGGGACAGGCTTCGCGAACACCGGGGAGCTGTTTTTT. Translation: CASSAGTGFANTGELFF.

The CDR3 here is CASSSDKNYGYTF. The CDR3 DNA follows: TGTGCCAGCAGCTCGGACAAAAACTATGGCTACACCTTC. V and J are TRBV7-8 and TRBJ1-2; possibly TRBD1 for D (5 bases). V was cut by 4 bases and J by 2 bases, with 8 bases left in between. The CDR3 runs 13 residues. Germline values: CDR1 SGHVS, CDR2 FQNEAQ.

As for this clone: The same CDR3 arises from other DNA sequences in this sample as well. The J gene is TRBJ2-7, the V gene TRBV14; tentative D call: TRBD2 (6 bases). Germline lookup yields CDR1 SGHDN and CDR2 FVKESK. Trimming stripped 4 bases from V and 1 base from J, with 11 bases between. This CDR3 has 14 amino acids. The CDR3 DNA follows: TGTGCCAGCAGCCCGGGACTGAATTCCTACGAGCAGTACTTC. It encodes CASSPGLNSYEQYF.

The J gene is TRBJ1-2, the V gene TRBV18; 8 bases are shared with TRBD1. Germline trimming cut 0 bases from V and 2 bases from J; bases unmatched to any gene: 5. The V gene's germline CDR1 is KGHSH and CDR2 LQKENI. The CDR3 spans 16 residues. The CDR3 protein is CASSPPTGAINYGYTF. In DNA, the CDR3 is TGTGCCAGCTCACCACCGACAGGGGCCATCAACTATGGCTACACCTTC.

The V and J genes are TRBV7-2 and TRBJ1-4, with 8 positions matching TRBD1. Per germline, CDR1 SGHTA and CDR2 FQGNSA. CDR3 length: 17 amino acids. The J segment lost 0 bases and the V segment lost 2 bases, leaving 5 bases of the junction unmatched. In DNA, the CDR3 is TGTGCCAGCAGCTTACAGGGGGCGTCGGCAACTAATGAAAAACTGTTTTTT. Encoded protein: CASSLQGASATNEKLFF.

The chain employs TRBV11-3 and TRBJ2-2, with D possibly TRBD1 on 5 matching bases. Germline loops: CDR1 SGHNT, CDR2 YENEEA. The CDR3 covers 15 residues. V was cut by 4 bases and J by 7 bases, with 16 bases left in between. Here the CDR3 reads CASSSAGLLSGELFF. CDR3 DNA: TGTGCCAGCAGCTCCGCAGGGCTTTTGAGCGGGGAGCTGTTTTTT.

The chain employs TRBV11-1 and TRBJ2-2, with 7 bases that match TRBD2. The J segment lost 7 bases and the V segment lost 6 bases, leaving 8 bases of the junction unmatched. CDR1 and CDR2 (germline): SGHAT, FQDESV (reference sequence). CDR3 length equals 14 residues. The CDR3: CASRFAGDVGELFF. The CDR3 DNA is TGTGCCAGCAGGTTTGCGGGAGATGTCGGGGAGCTGTTTTTT.

The chain joins TRBV6-5 to TRBJ1-2, with TRBD1 identical over 8 bases. Unmatched junction bases numbered 4, after V lost 2 bases and J lost 5 bases. Per germline, CDR1 MNHEY and CDR2 SVGAGI. The CDR3 totals 14 residues. CDR3 nucleotides: TGTGCCAGCAGTTACGGACAGGGTCGGTATGGCTACACCTTC. Its translation is CASSYGQGRYGYTF.

This sequence joins TRBV25-1 and TRBJ1-6; D ambiguous. This CDR3 spans 12 amino acids. CDR1 and CDR2 from the germline V gene are MGHDK and SYGVNS. The germline V and J ends were trimmed by 4 bases and 10 bases, with 8 bases remaining between them. CDR3 DNA: TGTGCCAGCAGTGCCCCGGGGTCACCCCTCCACTTT. Protein product: CASSAPGSPLHF.

A single count supports this clone. V gene TRBV27 combines with J gene TRBJ2-7; 9 bases line up with TRBD2. Germline values: CDR1 MNHEY, CDR2 SMNVEV (reference sequence). Trimming cost V 8 bases and J 2 bases; bases outside gene matches: 7. The CDR3 is made up of 14 amino acids. CDR3 protein: CASGKVAGAYEQYF. DNA for the CDR3: TGTGCCAGCGGAAAAGTAGCGGGGGCCTACGAGCAGTACTTC.

This chain joins TRBV30 and TRBJ1-2; possible D gene TRBD1, 6 bases. CDR3 size: 13 residues. V lost 0 bases and J lost 8, with 13 bases in between. Germline values: CDR1 GTSNPN, CDR2 SVGIG (reference sequence). Here the CDR3 DNA reads TGTGCCTGGAGTGTGGGAGGGGGGAAAGGCTACACCTTC. The encoded protein is CAWSVGGGKGYTF.

The chain employs TRBV7-2 and TRBJ2-3, with TRBD2 identical over 10 bases. This CDR3 has 17 residues. The V and J ends lost 3 bases and 0 bases, in that order; junction bases with no gene match: 6. In germline, CDR1 is SGHTA, CDR2 FQGNSA. CDR3: CASSFSSGSGSTDTQYF. In DNA, the CDR3 is TGTGCCAGCAGCTTCTCTAGCGGGAGTGGTAGCACAGATACGCAGTATTTT.

V usage is TRBV19 and J usage is TRBJ1-1; 7 bases agree with TRBD1. Trimming removed 5 bases from V and 4 bases from J; junction bases left unmatched: 7. The CDR3 is 14 residues long. Per the germline V gene, CDR1 is LNHDA and CDR2 is SQIVND (reference sequence). Here the CDR3 DNA reads TGTGCCAGTAGTCCACAGGGGATGAGCACTGAAGCTTTCTTT. Translating gives CASSPQGMSTEAFF.

The V call is TRBV7-3, the J call TRBJ2-3; TRBD2 agrees at 7 bases. The CDR3 totals 16 residues. The germline CDR1 and CDR2 sequences are SGHTA and FQGTGA. J lost 1 base, V lost 5 bases, and 9 bases had no gene match. This CDR3 is CASSPLGRGGTDTQYF. In nucleotides, the CDR3 is TGTGCCAGCAGCCCCCTCGGCCGGGGGGGCACAGATACGCAGTATTTT. The whole variable domain, filled in from reference TRBV7-3 and TRBJ2-3, reads GAGVSQTPSNKVTEKGKYVELRCDPISGHTALYWYRQSLGQGPEFLIYFQGTGAADDSGLPNDRFFAVRPEGSVSTLKIQRTERGDSAVYLCASSPLGRGGTDTQYFGPGTRLTVL.